Below, 3 T cell receptor beta chains from the same sample are listed, as sequenced in a study of PD-1 blockade in classical Hodgkin lymphoma. Every single patient, without exception, relapsed after autologous stem cell transplantation, and brentuximab vedotin exposure varied. Profiling relied on immunoSEQ multiplex PCR, and the TCRdb table lists in-frame clones only, not all of them. The sample carries about 13,000 clones, roughly 82% recorded once. Specimen: peripheral blood mononuclear cells (PBMCs), collected at baseline. Every receptor here comes from a human donor with classical Hodgkin lymphoma.

This sequence joins TRBV7-2 and TRBJ2-7, with D possibly TRBD1 on 5 matching bases. Germline CDR1 is SGHTA and CDR2 is FQGNSA. The CDR3 loop spans 15 amino acids. V was trimmed by 4 bases and J by 2 bases, leaving 15 bases between them. The CDR3 is CASSSRWGSPYEQYF. CDR3 in DNA: TGTGCCAGCAGCTCCAGATGGGGCAGTCCCTACGAGCAGTACTTC. Using reference TRBV7-2 and TRBJ2-7 for the parts outside the CDR3, the full variable domain is GAGVSQSPSNKVTEKGKDVELRCDPISGHTALYWYRQSLGQGLEFLIYFQGNSAPDKSGLPSDRFSAERTGGSVSTLTIQRTQQEDSAVYLCASSSRWGSPYEQYFGPGTRLTVT.

The rearrangement joins TRBV5-1 to TRBJ1-3; 8 nucleotides match TRBD1. V was clipped by 4 bases and J by 0 bases; unmatched bases: 3. CDR3 size: 15 residues. CDR1 and CDR2 from the germline V gene are SGHRS and YFSETQ. The CDR3 is CASSGGQASGNTIYF. The DNA for the CDR3 is TGCGCCAGCAGCGGGGGACAGGCCTCTGGAAACACCATATATTTT.

The CDR3 protein is CASSLLQNTEAFF. The CDR3 region has the DNA TGTGCCAGCAGCCTACTGCAGAACACTGAAGCTTTCTTT. V usage is TRBV9 and J usage is TRBJ1-1; D unresolved. CDR3 length: 13 residues. CDR1 SGDLS and CDR2 YYNGEE come from the germline V gene. With 4 bases removed from V and 1 base from J, the gap between germline ends came to 8 bases.